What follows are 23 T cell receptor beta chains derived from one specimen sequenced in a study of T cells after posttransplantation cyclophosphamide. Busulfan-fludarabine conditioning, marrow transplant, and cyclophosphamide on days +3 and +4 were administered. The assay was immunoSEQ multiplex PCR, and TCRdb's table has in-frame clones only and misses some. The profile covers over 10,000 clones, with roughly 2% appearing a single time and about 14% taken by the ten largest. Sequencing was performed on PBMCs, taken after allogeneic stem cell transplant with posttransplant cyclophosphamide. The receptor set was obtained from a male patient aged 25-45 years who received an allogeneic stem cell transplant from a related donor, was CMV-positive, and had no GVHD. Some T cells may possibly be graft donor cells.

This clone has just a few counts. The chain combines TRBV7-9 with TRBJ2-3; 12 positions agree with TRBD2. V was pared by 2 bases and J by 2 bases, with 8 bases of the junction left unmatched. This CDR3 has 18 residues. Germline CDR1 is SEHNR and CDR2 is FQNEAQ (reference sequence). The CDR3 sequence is CASSLTGLAGIDTDTQYF. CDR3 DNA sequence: TGTGCCAGCAGCTTAACCGGACTAGCGGGAATCGACACAGATACGCAGTATTTT. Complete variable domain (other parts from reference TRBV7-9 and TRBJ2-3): DTGVSQNPRHKITKRGQNVTFRCDPISEHNRLYWYRQTLGQGPEFLTYFQNEAQLEKSRLLSDRFSAERPKGSFSTLEIQRTEQGDSAMYLCASSLTGLAGIDTDTQYFGPGTRLTVL.

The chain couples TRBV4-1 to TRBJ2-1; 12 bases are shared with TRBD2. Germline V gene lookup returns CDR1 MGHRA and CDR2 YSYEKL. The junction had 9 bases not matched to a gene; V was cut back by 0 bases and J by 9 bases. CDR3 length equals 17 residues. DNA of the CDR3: TGCGCCAGCAGCCAAGACCTCCTAGCGGGGGGGCCTAGTGAGCAGTTCTTC. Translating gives CASSQDLLAGGPSEQFF.

The CDR3 DNA is TGTGCCAGCAGCAGGGACAGGTCGTACAATGAGCAGTTCTTC. It yields the protein CASSRDRSYNEQFF. The chain couples TRBV7-2 to TRBJ2-1; 8 bases line up with TRBD1. The V gene end was trimmed by 5 bases and the J gene end by 4 bases; junction bases not matched to a gene: 4. Germline values: CDR1 SGHTA, CDR2 FQGNSA. The CDR3 consists of 14 residues.

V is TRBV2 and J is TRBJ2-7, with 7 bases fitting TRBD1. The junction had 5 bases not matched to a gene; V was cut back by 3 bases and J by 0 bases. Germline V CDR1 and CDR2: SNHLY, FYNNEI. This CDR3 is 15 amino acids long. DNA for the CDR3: TGTGCCAGCAGTGATGTGACAGGGACCTCCTACGAGCAGTACTTC. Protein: CASSDVTGTSYEQYF.

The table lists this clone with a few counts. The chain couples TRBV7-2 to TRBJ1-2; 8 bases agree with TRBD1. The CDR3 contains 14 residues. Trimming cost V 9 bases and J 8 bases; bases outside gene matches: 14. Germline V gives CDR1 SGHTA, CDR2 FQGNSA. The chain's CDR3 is CASRKLDREDGYTF. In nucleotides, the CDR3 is TGTGCCAGTCGAAAGCTGGACAGGGAGGACGGCTACACCTTC.

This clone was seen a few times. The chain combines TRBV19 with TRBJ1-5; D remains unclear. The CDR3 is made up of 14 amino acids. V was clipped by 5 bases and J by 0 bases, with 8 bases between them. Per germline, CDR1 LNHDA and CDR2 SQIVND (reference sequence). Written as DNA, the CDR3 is TGTGCCAGTAGTTTCCAGGATAGCAATCAGCCCCAGCATTTT. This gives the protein CASSFQDSNQPQHF.

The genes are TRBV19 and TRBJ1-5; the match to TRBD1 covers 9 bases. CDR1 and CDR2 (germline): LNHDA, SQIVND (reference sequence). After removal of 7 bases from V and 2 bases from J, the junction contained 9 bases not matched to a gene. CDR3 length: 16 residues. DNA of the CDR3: TGTGCCAGTAACACCCTGACAGGGGGGGGCAATCAGCCCCAGCATTTT. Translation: CASNTLTGGGNQPQHF.

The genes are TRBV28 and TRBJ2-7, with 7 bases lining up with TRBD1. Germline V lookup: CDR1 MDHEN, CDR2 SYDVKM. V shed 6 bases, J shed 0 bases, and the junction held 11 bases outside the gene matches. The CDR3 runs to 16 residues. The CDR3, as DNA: TGTGCCAGCAGAAAAATAAACAGGGGCCACTCCTACGAGCAGTACTTC. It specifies CASRKINRGHSYEQYF.

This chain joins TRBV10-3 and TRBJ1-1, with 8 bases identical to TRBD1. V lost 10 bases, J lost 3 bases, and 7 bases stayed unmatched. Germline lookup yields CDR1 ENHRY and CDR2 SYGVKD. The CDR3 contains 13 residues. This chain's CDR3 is CATKTGVDTEAFF. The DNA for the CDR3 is TGTGCCACCAAGACAGGGGTAGACACTGAAGCTTTCTTT.

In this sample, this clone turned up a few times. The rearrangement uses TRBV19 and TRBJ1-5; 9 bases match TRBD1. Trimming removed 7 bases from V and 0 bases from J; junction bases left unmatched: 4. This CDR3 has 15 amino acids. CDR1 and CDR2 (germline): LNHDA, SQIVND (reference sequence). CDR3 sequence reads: CASNRDRVSNQPQHF. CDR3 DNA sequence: TGTGCCAGTAATAGGGACAGGGTTAGCAATCAGCCCCAGCATTTT. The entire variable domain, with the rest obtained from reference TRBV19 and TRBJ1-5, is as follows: DGGITQSPKYLFRKEGQNVTLSCEQNLNHDAMYWYRQDPGQGLRLIYYSQIVNDFQKGDIAEGYSVSREKKESFPLTVTSAQKNPTAFYLCASNRDRVSNQPQHFGDGTRLSIL.

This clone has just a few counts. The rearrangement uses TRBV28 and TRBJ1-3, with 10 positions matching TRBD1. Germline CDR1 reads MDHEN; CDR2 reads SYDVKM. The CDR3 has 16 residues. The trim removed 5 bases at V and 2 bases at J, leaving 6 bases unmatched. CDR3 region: CASSDGTGDPGNTIYF. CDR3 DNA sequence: TGTGCCAGCAGTGACGGGACAGGGGACCCTGGAAACACCATATATTTT. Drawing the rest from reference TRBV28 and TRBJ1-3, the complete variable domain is DVKVTQSSRYLVKRTGEKVFLECVQDMDHENMFWYRQDPGLGLRLIYFSYDVKMKEKGDIPEGYSVSREKKERFSLILESASTNQTSMYLCASSDGTGDPGNTIYFGEGSWLTVV.

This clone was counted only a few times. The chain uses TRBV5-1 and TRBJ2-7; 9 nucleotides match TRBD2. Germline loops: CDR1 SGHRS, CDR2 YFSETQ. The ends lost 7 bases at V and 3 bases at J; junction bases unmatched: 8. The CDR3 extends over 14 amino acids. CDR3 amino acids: CASQRASGVYEQYF. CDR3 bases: TGCGCCAGCCAGAGGGCTAGCGGGGTCTACGAGCAGTACTTC. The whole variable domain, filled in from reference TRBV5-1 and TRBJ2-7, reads KAGVTQTPRYLIKTRGQQVTLSCSPISGHRSVSWYQQTPGQGLQFLFEYFSETQRNKGNFPGRFSGRQFSNSRSEMNVSTLELGDSALYLCASQRASGVYEQYFGPGTRLTVT.

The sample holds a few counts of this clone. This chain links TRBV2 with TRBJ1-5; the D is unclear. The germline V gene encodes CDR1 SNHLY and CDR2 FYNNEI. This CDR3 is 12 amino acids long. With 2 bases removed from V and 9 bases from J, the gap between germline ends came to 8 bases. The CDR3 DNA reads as TGTGCCAGCAGTGAATACGCGGGGCCCCAGCATTTT. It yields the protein CASSEYAGPQHF.

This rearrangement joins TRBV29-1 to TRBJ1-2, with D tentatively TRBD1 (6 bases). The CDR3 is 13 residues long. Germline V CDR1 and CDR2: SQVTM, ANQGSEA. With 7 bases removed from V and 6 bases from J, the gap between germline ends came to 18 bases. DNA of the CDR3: TGCAGCGCCCATACCGGGACAAGCGATGGCTACACCTTC. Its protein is CSAHTGTSDGYTF.

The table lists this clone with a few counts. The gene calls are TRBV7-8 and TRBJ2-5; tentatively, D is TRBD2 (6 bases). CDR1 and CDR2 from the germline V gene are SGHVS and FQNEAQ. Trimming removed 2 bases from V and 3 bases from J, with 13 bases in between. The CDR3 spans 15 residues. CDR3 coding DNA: TGTGCCAGCAGCTTAATCTTCCGCGGGAAAGAGACCCAGTACTTC. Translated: CASSLIFRGKETQYF. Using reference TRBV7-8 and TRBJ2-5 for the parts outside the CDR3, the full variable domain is GAGVSQSPRYKVAKRGQDVALRCDPISGHVSLFWYQQALGQGPEFLTYFQNEAQLDKSGLPSDRFFAERPEGSVSTLKIQRTQQEDSAVYLCASSLIFRGKETQYFGPGTRLLVL.

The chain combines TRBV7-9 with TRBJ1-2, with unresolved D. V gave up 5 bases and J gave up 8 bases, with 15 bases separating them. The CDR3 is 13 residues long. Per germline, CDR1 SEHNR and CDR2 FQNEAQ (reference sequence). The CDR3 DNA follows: TGTGCCAGCAGCGCATATACTTACGAGGGCTACACCTTC. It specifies CASSAYTYEGYTF.

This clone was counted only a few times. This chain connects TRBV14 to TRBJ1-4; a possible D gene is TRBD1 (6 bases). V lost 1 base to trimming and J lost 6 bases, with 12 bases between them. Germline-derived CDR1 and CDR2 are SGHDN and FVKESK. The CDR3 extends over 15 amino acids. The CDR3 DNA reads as TGTGCCAGCAGCCAAGCTCGGACAGTCGATGAAAAACTGTTTTTT. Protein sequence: CASSQARTVDEKLFF.

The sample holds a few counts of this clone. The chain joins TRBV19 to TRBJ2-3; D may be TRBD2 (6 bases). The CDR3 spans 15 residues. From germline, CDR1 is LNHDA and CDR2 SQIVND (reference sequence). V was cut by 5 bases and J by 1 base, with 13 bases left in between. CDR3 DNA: TGTGCCAGTAGTTCCGGGACTTTTGGCACAGATACGCAGTATTTT. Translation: CASSSGTFGTDTQYF. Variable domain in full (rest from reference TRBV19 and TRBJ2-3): DGGITQSPKYLFRKEGQNVTLSCEQNLNHDAMYWYRQDPGQGLRLIYYSQIVNDFQKGDIAEGYSVSREKKESFPLTVTSAQKNPTAFYLCASSSGTFGTDTQYFGPGTRLTVL.

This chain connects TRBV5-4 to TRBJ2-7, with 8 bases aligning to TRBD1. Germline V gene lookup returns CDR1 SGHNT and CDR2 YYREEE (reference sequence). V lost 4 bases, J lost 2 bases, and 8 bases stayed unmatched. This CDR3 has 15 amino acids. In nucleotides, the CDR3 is TGTGCCAGCAGCACACAGGGGGTAAACGCCTACGAGCAGTACTTC. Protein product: CASSTQGVNAYEQYF.

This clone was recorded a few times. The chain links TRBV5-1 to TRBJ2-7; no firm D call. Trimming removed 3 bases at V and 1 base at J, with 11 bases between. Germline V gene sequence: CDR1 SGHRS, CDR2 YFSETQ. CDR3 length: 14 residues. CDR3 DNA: TGCGCCAGCAGCTCCGCCAGTTTTTCCTACGAGCAGTACTTC. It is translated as CASSSASFSYEQYF.

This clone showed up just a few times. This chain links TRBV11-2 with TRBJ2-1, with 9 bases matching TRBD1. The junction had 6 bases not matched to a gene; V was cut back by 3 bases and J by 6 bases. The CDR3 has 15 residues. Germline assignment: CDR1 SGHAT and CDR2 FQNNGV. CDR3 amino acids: CASSFTGTGSNEQFF. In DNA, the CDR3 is TGTGCCAGCAGCTTCACCGGGACAGGGTCCAATGAGCAGTTCTTC.

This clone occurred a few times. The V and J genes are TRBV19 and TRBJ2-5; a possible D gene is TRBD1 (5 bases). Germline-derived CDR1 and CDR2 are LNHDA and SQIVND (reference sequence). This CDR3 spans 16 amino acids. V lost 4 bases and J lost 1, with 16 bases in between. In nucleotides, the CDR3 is TGTGCCAGTAGTACTCCCGGCAGGGTAGGCCAAGAGACCCAGTACTTC. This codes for CASSTPGRVGQETQYF.

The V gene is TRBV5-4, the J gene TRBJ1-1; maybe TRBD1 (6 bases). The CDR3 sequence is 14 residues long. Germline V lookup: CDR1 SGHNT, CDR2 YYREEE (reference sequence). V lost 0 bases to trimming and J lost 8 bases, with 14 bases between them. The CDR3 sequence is CASSLAGHLREAFF. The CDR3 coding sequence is TGTGCCAGCAGCTTGGCGGGACACTTAAGAGAAGCTTTCTTT.